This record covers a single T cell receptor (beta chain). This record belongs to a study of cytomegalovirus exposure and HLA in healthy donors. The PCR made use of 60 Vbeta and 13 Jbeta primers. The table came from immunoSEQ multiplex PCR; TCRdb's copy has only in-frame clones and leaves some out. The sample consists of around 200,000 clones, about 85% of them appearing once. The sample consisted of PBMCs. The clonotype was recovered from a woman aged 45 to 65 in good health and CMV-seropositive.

The CDR3 protein is CASSFQGAADTQYF. CDR3 DNA: TGCGCCAGCAGCTTCCAGGGTGCTGCAGATACGCAGTATTTT. This sequence joins TRBV5-1 and TRBJ2-3, with D perhaps matching TRBD1 (5 bases). The length of the CDR3 is 14 residues. Germline V CDR1 and CDR2: SGHRS, YFSETQ. Deletions cut 2 bases from V and 4 bases from J, with 11 bases between.